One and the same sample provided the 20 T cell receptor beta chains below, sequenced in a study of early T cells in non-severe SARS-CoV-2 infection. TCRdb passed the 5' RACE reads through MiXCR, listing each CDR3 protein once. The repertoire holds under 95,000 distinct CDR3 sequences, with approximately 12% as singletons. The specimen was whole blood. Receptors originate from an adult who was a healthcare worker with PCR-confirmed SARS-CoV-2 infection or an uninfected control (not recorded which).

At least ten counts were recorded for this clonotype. The CDR3 here is CASSPGTSEYNEQFF. In nucleotides, the CDR3 is TGTGCCAGCAGCCCCGGGACTAGCGAGTACAATGAGCAGTTCTTC. The V gene is TRBV7-3, the J gene TRBJ2-1; 10 positions match TRBD2. Germline CDR1 SGHTA, CDR2 FQGTGA. Trimming at V came to 5 bases and at J to 4 bases, leaving 5 bases not matched to a gene. The CDR3 runs 15 residues.

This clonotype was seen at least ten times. For the CDR3, the DNA is TGCAGTGCTAGGCTGCGGGGAGGGGTGGAAGAGACCCAGTACTTC. Its translation: CSARLRGGVEETQYF. This chain uses TRBV20-1 with TRBJ2-5; 7 bases agree with TRBD2. This CDR3 contains 15 residues. V shed 3 bases, J shed 3 bases, and the junction held 10 bases outside the gene matches. Per germline, CDR1 DFQATT and CDR2 SNEGSKA (reference sequence).

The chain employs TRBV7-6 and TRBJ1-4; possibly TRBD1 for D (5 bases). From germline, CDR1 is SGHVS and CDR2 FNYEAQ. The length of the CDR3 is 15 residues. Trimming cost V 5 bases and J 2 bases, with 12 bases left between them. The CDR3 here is CASSHGTVTNEKLFF. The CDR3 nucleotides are TGTGCCAGCAGCCACGGGACGGTCACTAATGAAAAACTGTTTTTT.

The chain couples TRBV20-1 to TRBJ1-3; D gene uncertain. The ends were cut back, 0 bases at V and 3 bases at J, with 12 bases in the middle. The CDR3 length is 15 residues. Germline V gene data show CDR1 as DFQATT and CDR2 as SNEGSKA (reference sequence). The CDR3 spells CSARDMGPDGNTIYF. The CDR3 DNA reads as TGCAGTGCTAGAGATATGGGCCCTGATGGAAACACCATATATTTT.

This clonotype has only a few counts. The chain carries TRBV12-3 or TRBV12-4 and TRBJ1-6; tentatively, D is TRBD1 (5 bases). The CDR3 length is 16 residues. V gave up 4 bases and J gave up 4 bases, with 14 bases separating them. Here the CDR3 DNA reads TGTGCCAGCAGTTGGGGCCAGGCGGATTATAATTCACCCCTCCACTTT. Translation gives CASSWGQADYNSPLHF.

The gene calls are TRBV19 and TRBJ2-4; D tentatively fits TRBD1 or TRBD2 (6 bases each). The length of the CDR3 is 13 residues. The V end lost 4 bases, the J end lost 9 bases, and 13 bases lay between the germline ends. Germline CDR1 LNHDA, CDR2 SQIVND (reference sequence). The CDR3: CASSTTRGGIQYF. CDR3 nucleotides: TGTGCCAGTAGTACAACCAGGGGAGGCATTCAGTACTTC.

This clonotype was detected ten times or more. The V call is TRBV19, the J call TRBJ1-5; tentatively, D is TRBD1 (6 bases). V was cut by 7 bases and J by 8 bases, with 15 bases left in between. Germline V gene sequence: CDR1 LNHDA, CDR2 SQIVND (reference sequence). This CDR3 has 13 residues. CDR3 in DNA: TGTGCCAGTAACACAGGGTGGAGAGAGCCCCAGCATTTT. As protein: CASNTGWREPQHF.

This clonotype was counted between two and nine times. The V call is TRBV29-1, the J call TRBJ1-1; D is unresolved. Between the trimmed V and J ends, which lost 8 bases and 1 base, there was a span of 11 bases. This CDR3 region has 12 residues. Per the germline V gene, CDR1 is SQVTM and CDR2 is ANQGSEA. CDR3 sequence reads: CSTSEGNTEAFF. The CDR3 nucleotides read TGCAGCACATCAGAGGGGAACACTGAAGCTTTCTTT.

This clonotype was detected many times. In DNA, the CDR3 is TGCAGTGCCAAAGAGTACTACAATGAGCAGTTCTTC. Amino acids: CSAKEYYNEQFF. The rearrangement joins TRBV20-1 to TRBJ2-1; no reliable D call. Germline V lookup: CDR1 DFQATT, CDR2 SNEGSKA (reference sequence). The CDR3 is made up of 12 amino acids. V was trimmed by 6 bases and J by 3 bases, leaving 9 bases between them.

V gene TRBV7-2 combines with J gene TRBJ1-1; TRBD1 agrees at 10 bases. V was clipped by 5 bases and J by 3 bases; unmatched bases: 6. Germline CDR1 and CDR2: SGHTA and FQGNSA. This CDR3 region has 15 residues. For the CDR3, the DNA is TGTGCCAGCAGCCCAGGGACAGGGGTGCACACTGAAGCTTTCTTT. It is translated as CASSPGTGVHTEAFF.

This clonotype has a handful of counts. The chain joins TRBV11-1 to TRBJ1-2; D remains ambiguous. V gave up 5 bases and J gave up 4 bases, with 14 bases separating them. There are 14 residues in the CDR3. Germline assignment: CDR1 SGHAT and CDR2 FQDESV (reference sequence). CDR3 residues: CASSPEDPGYGYTF. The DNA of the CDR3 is TGTGCCAGCAGCCCCGAGGATCCAGGCTATGGCTACACCTTC.

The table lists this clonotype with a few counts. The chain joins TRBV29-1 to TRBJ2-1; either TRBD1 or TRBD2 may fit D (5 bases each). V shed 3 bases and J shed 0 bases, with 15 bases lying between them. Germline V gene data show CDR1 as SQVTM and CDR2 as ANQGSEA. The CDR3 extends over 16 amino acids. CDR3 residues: CSVDQGESGSYNEQFF. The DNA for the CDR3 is TGCAGCGTTGATCAAGGGGAGAGCGGCTCCTACAATGAGCAGTTCTTC.

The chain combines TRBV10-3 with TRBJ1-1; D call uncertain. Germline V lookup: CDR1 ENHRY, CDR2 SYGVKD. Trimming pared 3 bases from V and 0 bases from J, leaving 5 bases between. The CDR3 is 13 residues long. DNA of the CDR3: TGTGCCATCAGTGAAACGATGAACACTGAAGCTTTCTTT. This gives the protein CAISETMNTEAFF.

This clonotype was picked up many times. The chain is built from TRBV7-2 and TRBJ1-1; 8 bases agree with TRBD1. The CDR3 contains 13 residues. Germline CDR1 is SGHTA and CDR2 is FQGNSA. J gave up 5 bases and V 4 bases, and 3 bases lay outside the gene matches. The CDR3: CASSSQGETEAFF. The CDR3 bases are TGTGCCAGCAGCTCACAGGGGGAGACTGAAGCTTTCTTT.

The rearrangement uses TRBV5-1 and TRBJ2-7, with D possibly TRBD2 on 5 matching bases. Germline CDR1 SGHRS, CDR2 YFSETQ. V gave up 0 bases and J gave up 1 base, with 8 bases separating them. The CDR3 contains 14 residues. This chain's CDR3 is CASSLARGSYEQYF. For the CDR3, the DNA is TGCGCCAGCAGCTTGGCTCGGGGTTCCTACGAGCAGTACTTC. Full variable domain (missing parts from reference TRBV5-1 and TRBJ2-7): KAGVTQTPRYLIKTRGQQVTLSCSPISGHRSVSWYQQTPGQGLQFLFEYFSETQRNKGNFPGRFSGRQFSNSRSEMNVSTLELGDSALYLCASSLARGSYEQYFGPGTRLTVT.

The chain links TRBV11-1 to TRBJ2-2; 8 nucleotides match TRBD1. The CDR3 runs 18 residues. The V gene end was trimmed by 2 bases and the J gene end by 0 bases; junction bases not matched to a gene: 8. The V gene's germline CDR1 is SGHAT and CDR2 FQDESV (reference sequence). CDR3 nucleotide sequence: TGTGCCAGCAGCTTATCCAGGGGGCGGGGTTCGAACACCGGGGAGCTGTTTTTT. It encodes CASSLSRGRGSNTGELFF. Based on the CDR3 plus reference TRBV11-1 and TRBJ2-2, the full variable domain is EAEVAQSPRYKITEKSQAVAFWCDPISGHATLYWYRQILGQGPELLVQFQDESVVDDSQLPKDRFSAERLKGVDSTLKIQPAELGDSAMYLCASSLSRGRGSNTGELFFGEGSRLTVL.

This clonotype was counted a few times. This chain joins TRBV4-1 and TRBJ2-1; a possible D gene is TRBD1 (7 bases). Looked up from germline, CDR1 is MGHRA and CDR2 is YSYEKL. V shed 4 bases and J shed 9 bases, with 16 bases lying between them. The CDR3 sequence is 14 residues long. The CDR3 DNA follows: TGCGCCAGCAGCCCTCCCAGGGGGGTGGCTGAGCAGTTCTTC. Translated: CASSPPRGVAEQFF.

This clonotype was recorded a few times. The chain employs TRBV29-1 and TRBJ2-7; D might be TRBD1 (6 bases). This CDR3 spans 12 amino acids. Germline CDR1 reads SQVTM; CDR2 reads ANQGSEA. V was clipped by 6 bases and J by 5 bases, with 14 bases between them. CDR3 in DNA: TGCAGCGTGTACAGGGTGCCCCACGAGCAGTACTTC. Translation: CSVYRVPHEQYF.

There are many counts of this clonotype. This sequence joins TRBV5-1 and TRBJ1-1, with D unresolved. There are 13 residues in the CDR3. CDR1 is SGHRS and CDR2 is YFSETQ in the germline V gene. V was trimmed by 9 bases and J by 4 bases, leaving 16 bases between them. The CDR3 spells CATSDGRGTEAFF. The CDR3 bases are TGCGCCACCTCCGACGGACGGGGCACTGAAGCTTTCTTT.

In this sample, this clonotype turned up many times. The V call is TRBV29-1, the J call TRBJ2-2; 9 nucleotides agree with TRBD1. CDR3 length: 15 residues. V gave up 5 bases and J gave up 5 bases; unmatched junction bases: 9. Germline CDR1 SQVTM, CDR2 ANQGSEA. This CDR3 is CSVPGGTGSTGELFF. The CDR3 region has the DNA TGCAGCGTTCCTGGAGGGACAGGGAGTACCGGGGAGCTGTTTTTT.